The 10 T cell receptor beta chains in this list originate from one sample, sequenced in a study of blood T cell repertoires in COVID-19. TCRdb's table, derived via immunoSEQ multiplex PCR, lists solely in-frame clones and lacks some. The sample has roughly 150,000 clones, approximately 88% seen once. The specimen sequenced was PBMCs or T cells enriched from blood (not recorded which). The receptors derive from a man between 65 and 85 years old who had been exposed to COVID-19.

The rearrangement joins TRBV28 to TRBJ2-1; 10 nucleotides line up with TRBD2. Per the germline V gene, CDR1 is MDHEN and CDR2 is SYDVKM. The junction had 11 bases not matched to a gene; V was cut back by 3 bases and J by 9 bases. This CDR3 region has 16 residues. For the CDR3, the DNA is TGTGCCAGCAGTTTTTCCCGGGCTAGCGGGGGAATTGAGCAGTTCTTC. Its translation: CASSFSRASGGIEQFF.

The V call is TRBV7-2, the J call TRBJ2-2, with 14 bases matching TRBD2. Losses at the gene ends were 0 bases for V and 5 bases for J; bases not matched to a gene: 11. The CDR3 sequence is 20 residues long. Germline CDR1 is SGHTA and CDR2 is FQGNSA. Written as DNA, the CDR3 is TGTGCCAGCAGCTTAGCGGGACTAGCGGGAGAAGTCCGGGGGACCGGGGAGCTGTTTTTT. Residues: CASSLAGLAGEVRGTGELFF.

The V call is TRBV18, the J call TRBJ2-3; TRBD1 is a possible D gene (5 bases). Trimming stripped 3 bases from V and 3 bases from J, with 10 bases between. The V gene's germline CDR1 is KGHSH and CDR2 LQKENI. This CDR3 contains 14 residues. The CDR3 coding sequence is TGTGCCAGCTCACCTTCAGGGCGGACAGATACGCAGTATTTT. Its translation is CASSPSGRTDTQYF. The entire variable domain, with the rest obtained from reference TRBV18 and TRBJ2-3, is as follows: NAGVMQNPRHLVRRRGQEARLRCSPMKGHSHVYWYRQLPEEGLKFMVYLQKENIIDESGMPKERFSAEFPKEGPSILRIQQVVRGDSAAYFCASSPSGRTDTQYFGPGTRLTVL.

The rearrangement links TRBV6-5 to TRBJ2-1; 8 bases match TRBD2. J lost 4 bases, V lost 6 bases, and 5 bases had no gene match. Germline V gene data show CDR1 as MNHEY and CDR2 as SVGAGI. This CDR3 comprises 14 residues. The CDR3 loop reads CASRPTSGYNEQFF. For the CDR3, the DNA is TGTGCCAGCAGACCCACTAGCGGATACAATGAGCAGTTCTTC.

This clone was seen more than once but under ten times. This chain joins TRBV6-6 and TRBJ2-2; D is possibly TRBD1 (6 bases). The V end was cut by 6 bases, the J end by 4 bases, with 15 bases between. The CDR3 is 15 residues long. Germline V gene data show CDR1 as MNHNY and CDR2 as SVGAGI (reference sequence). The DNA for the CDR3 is TGTGCCAGCAGCGAAAGGGACATCCGCACCGGGGAGCTGTTTTTT. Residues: CASSERDIRTGELFF.

The CDR3 spells CASSLVVADYEQYF. The DNA for the CDR3 is TGTGCCAGCAGCTTAGTAGTAGCGGACTACGAGCAGTACTTC. This chain uses TRBV7-2 with TRBJ2-7, with D possibly matching TRBD2 (6 bases). V was clipped by 1 base and J by 3 bases, with 10 bases between them. Germline V gene lookup returns CDR1 SGHTA and CDR2 FQGNSA. This CDR3 spans 14 amino acids.

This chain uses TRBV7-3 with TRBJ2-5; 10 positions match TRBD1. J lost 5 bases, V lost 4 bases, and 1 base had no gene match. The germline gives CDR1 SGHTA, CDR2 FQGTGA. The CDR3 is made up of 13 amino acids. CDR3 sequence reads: CASSSGQGETQYF. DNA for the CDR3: TGTGCCAGCAGCTCGGGACAGGGGGAGACCCAGTACTTC.

This chain's CDR3 is CASSSYRESGPNNYGYTF. The CDR3 bases are TGTGCCAGCAGCTCGTATAGAGAATCAGGGCCGAACAACTATGGCTACACCTTC. The chain has TRBV11-2 and TRBJ1-2; weak D call: TRBD1 (5 bases). This CDR3 has 18 residues. CDR1 is SGHAT, CDR2 FQNNGV, per germline. V gave up 4 bases and J gave up 2 bases, with 23 bases separating them.

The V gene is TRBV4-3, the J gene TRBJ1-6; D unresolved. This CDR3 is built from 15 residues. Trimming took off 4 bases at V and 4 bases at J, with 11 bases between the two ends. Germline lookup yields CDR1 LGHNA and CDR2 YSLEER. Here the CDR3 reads CASSPVPSYNSPLHF. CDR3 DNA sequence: TGCGCCAGCAGCCCGGTGCCCTCTTATAATTCACCCCTCCACTTT.

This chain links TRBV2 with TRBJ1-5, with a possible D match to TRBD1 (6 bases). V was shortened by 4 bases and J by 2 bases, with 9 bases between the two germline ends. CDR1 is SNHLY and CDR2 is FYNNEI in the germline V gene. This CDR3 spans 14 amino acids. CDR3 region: CASSVEGGNQPQHF. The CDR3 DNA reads TGTGCCAGCAGTGTAGAGGGGGGCAATCAGCCCCAGCATTTT.